These T cell receptor beta chains were read from a single sample in a study of shared clonotypes between healthy human individuals. Assay used: immunoSEQ multiplex PCR; TCRdb lists only in-frame clones, some missing. The table lists more than 500,000 clones, 90% to 96% of them singletons. The sequenced sample was naive CD4+ T cells sorted from blood. The receptors originated from a woman aged 25 to 39 in good health. CDR3s include the opening cysteine and the closing phenylalanine or tryptophan. The D gene is left open where the match is weak. Size values are once, few and many counts, or a class for expanded clones, and some rows have none.

V	D	J	size	CDR3	DNA
TRBV11-2	-	TRBJ2-7	-	CASSRAAGSSYEQYF	TGTGCCAGCAGCAGGGCAGCTGGGAGCTCCTACGAGCAGTACTTC
TRBV6-5	-	TRBJ2-7	-	CASSYSRQGGDEQYF	TGTGCCAGCAGTTACTCGAGGCAGGGGGGTGACGAGCAGTACTTC
TRBV5-1	TRBD1	TRBJ1-2	-	CASSEDRGRLGYGYTF	TGCGCCAGCAGCGAAGACAGGGGACGGCTAGGCTATGGCTACACCTTC
TRBV28	-	TRBJ1-1	-	CASGMNTEAFF	TGTGCCAGTGGGATGAACACTGAAGCTTTCTTT
TRBV10-2	TRBD2	TRBJ2-7	-	CASSESGLAGFYEQYF	TGCGCCAGCAGTGAGTCGGGACTAGCGGGATTCTACGAGCAGTACTTC
TRBV11-2	TRBD1	TRBJ1-6	-	CASSSAGTGGYSPLHF	TGTGCCAGCAGCTCAGCCGGGACAGGGGGTTATTCACCCCTCCACTTT
TRBV27	-	TRBJ1-4	-	CASSPRKGSNEKLFF	TGTGCCAGCAGTCCCCGTAAGGGGTCTAATGAAAAACTGTTTTTT
TRBV2	TRBD2	TRBJ2-7	-	CASRKGLAGVELYEQYF	TGTGCCAGCAGGAAGGGACTAGCGGGAGTGGAACTGTACGAGCAGTACTTC
TRBV19	-	TRBJ1-3	-	CASGFGNTIYF	TGTGCCTCAGGGTTTGGAAACACCATATATTTT
TRBV19	-	TRBJ2-7	-	CASSIAWRAAGYEQYF	TGTGCCAGTAGTATAGCTTGGCGGGCCGCGGGATACGAGCAGTACTTC
TRBV5-1	TRBD2	TRBJ2-3	-	CASSLAPSGGTSTDTQYF	TGCGCCAGCAGCTTAGCACCGAGCGGGGGCACTAGCACAGATACGCAGTATTTT
TRBV6-4	-	TRBJ2-7	-	CASSDSTGPYPTPISYEQYF	TGTGCCAGCAGTGACTCGACCGGGCCGTACCCAACCCCGATCTCCTACGAGCAGTACTTC
TRBV28	-	TRBJ2-7	-	CASSQRRRESYEQYF	TGTGCCAGCAGTCAAAGAAGACGGGAATCCTACGAGCAGTACTTC
TRBV6-5	-	TRBJ1-5	-	CASSRGDSNQPQHF	TGTGCCAGCAGTCGGGGAGATAGCAATCAGCCCCAGCATTTT
TRBV7-9	-	TRBJ2-5	-	CASSSNPWRFREETQYF	TGTGCCAGCAGCTCCAATCCTTGGCGGTTTAGGGAAGAGACCCAGTACTTC
TRBV2	TRBD1	TRBJ1-5	once	CASDRGLTQPQHF	TGTGCCAGCGACAGGGGGCTTACGCAGCCCCAGCATTTT
TRBV6-6	-	TRBJ2-4	-	CASSPGGAKNIQYF	TGTGCCAGCAGTCCGGGTGGAGCCAAAAACATTCAGTACTTC
TRBV7-8	-	TRBJ2-7	-	CASSAHRDNPHEQYF	TGTGCCAGCAGCGCCCACCGGGACAATCCCCACGAGCAGTACTTC
TRBV11-2	-	TRBJ2-1	-	CASSSQPGLPNEQFF	TGTGCCAGCAGCTCGCAACCGGGACTCCCTAATGAGCAGTTCTTC
TRBV7-3	-	TRBJ2-3	-	CASSLMASTPNTQYF	TGTGCCAGCAGCTTAATGGCTAGTACCCCTAATACGCAGTATTTT
TRBV19	-	TRBJ2-3	once	CASSIVTDDTQYF	TGTGCCAGTAGTATAGTTACAGACGATACGCAGTATTTT
TRBV5-4	TRBD2	TRBJ2-5	-	CASSSGTSGRIVETQYF	TGTGCCAGCAGCTCGGGGACTAGCGGGAGAATCGTGGAGACCCAGTACTTC
TRBV14	TRBD2	TRBJ2-7	-	CASRPRLAGGRGAEQYF	TGTGCCAGCAGGCCTCGACTAGCGGGTGGCCGGGGGGCCGAGCAGTACTTC
TRBV28	-	TRBJ1-4	once	CASTSVNRGEKLFF	TGTGCCAGCACCTCGGTCAATCGGGGTGAAAAACTGTTTTTT
TRBV6-1	-	TRBJ2-7	-	CASSSQGLEQYF	TGTGCCAGCAGCTCCCAGGGTCTCGAGCAGTACTTC
TRBV12-2	-	TRBJ2-7	few	CASPGNGTTYEQYF	TGTGCAAGTCCAGGGAACGGGACCACCTACGAGCAGTACTTC
TRBV19	-	TRBJ2-3	-	CASSAQTRDTQYF	TGTGCCAGTAGTGCGCAAACTAGAGATACGCAGTATTTT
TRBV5-6	-	TRBJ2-7	-	CASSLRYYEQYF	TGTGCCAGCAGCTTGAGATACTACGAGCAGTACTTC
TRBV2	-	TRBJ2-7	-	CASSPRNSYEQYF	TGTGCCAGTTCCCCGCGAAACAGTTACGAGCAGTACTTC
TRBV28	TRBD1	TRBJ1-2	once	CASSSHEGAGGYTF	TGTGCCAGCAGTTCCCACGAGGGGGCTGGTGGCTACACCTTC
TRBV28	TRBD1	TRBJ1-2	-	CASSFQGAQEGHGYTF	TGTGCCAGCAGTTTCCAGGGGGCGCAGGAGGGTCATGGCTACACCTTC
TRBV13	-	TRBJ2-7	-	CASSLFAVYEQYF	TGTGCCAGCAGCTTATTCGCAGTATACGAGCAGTACTTC
TRBV5-1	TRBD1	TRBJ1-5	-	CASSLGGQGQPQHF	TGCGCCAGCAGCTTGGGGGGACAGGGACAGCCCCAGCATTTT
TRBV10-2	-	TRBJ2-2	-	CASRVLASNTGELFF	TGCGCCAGCAGAGTACTAGCTTCGAACACCGGGGAGCTGTTTTTT
TRBV6-5	TRBD1	TRBJ1-1	-	CASRSGTGYTEAFF	TGTGCCAGCAGGTCCGGGACAGGATACACTGAAGCTTTCTTT
TRBV2	-	TRBJ2-5	few	CASQGQGPTPTQYF	TGTGCCAGCCAGGGGCAGGGCCCTACCCCGACCCAGTACTTC
TRBV30	-	TRBJ2-3	-	CAWSVRFDTQYF	TGTGCCTGGAGTGTACGGTTTGATACGCAGTATTTT
TRBV19	-	TRBJ1-4	-	CASSIETAEASANEKLFF	TGTGCCAGTAGTATAGAAACCGCCGAAGCTAGCGCTAATGAAAAACTGTTTTTT
TRBV5-1	TRBD1	TRBJ2-3	-	CASSLGTGGTDTQYF	TGCGCCAGCAGCTTGGGGACAGGGGGCACAGATACGCAGTATTTT
TRBV7-8	-	TRBJ2-2	-	CASSLGPTNTGELFF	TGTGCCAGCAGCTTGGGACCGACGAACACCGGGGAGCTGTTTTTT
TRBV10-1	-	TRBJ2-1	-	CASSYQGLDEQFF	TGCGCCAGCAGTTATCAGGGGCTGGATGAGCAGTTCTTC
TRBV28	-	TRBJ2-7	-	CASSQTYEQYF	TGTGCCAGCAGTCAAACTTACGAGCAGTACTTC
TRBV28	-	TRBJ1-4	once	CASSMGRVGEKLFF	TGTGCCAGCAGCATGGGGAGGGTCGGTGAAAAACTGTTTTTT
TRBV5-6	-	TRBJ1-3	-	CASSAMGSGNTIYF	TGTGCCAGCAGTGCCATGGGGAGCGGAAACACCATATATTTT
TRBV30	-	TRBJ2-5	-	CAWSALIGETQYF	TGTGCCTGGAGTGCCCTCATTGGGGAGACCCAGTACTTC
TRBV28	-	TRBJ1-1	few	CASSSGTRAFF	TGTGCCAGCAGTTCCGGGACCCGAGCTTTCTTT
TRBV28	TRBD1	TRBJ1-2	-	CASILGTGVGGYTF	TGTGCCAGCATCCTAGGGACAGGGGTGGGTGGCTACACCTTC
TRBV30	TRBD2	TRBJ2-5	-	CAWRMTSWGETQYF	TGTGCCTGGAGGATGACTAGCTGGGGAGAGACCCAGTACTTC
TRBV10-1	TRBD1	TRBJ2-7	once	CASSGPGQGKGEQYF	TGCGCCAGCAGTGGACCGGGACAGGGGAAGGGCGAGCAGTACTTC
TRBV7-9	-	TRBJ1-5	few	CASSQINQPQHF	TGTGCCAGCAGCCAGATAAATCAGCCCCAGCATTTT
TRBV19	-	TRBJ2-1	-	CASSIAGFGITDNEQFF	TGTGCCAGTAGTATAGCAGGATTCGGGATAACCGACAATGAGCAGTTCTTC